The sequence of this T cell receptor beta chain was determined in a study of T cells in Graves' hyperthyroidism and ophthalmopathy. V was cut by 0 bases and J by 8 bases, with 19 bases left in between. This CDR3 has 16 amino acids. Looked up from germline, CDR1 is LGHNA and CDR2 is YSLEER. Study-wide results and caveats: The model predicted ophthalmopathy a median roughly 6.5 months before onset.

TCR beta CDR3 regions were amplified from RNA transcripts. HTBI primers were used for first-round RT-PCR of the TCR CDR3. TCRdb recomputed calls from the multiplex PCR reads with MiXCR, one row per CDR3 protein. This table holds 550,000 to 700,000 distinct CDR3 sequences, roughly 14% found once. This clonotype was seen ten or more times. Its antigen is not identified. The sequenced material came from blood. This receptor was taken from a woman aged 40 to 50 with Graves' ophthalmopathy. The chain recombines TRBV4-3 with TRBJ1-2, with D possibly matching TRBD1 (5 bases). CDR3 in amino acids: CASSQDLPRASRGYTF. The DNA of the CDR3 is TGCGCCAGCAGCCAAGATCTTCCCAGGGCCTCAAGGGGCTACACCTTC.